This TCR beta chain emerged from a study of cytomegalovirus exposure and HLA in healthy donors. Study at large: About 80 million unique TCRs from HLA-typed donors made up an early data release.

V gave up 3 bases and J gave up 0 bases, with 9 bases separating them. Germline CDR1 reads SGHAT; CDR2 reads FQNNGV. The CDR3 consists of 16 residues. Study-wide results and caveats: Follow-up analysis later connected one missense variant in DCLRE1C with trimming of TCR beta V- and J-genes.

PCR used 60 Vbeta primers and 13 Jbeta primers. As originally analysed: A follow-up analysis tallied 86 million or so unique TCR beta chains, roughly 9.9 million shared. Data came from immunoSEQ multiplex PCR; TCRdb stores just in-frame clones and leaves some out. Clone size and the V and J calls come from that table; the DNA yielded D and trimming. This table holds about 160,000 clones, 82% found once. A note on this clone: Its antigen is not identified.

This chain uses TRBV11-2 with TRBJ2-6; no firm D call. This TCR came from a girl aged 10 to 17 in good health and CMV-seropositive. Sequencing input: PBMCs. The CDR3 DNA reads as TGTGCCAGCAGCTTTACGTTTAGCTCTGGGGCCAACGTCCTGACTTTC. This sequence encodes CASSFTFSSGANVLTF. The full variable domain, its missing parts supplied by reference TRBV11-2 and TRBJ2-6, is EAGVAQSPRYKIIEKRQSVAFWCNPISGHATLYWYQQILGQGPKLLIQFQNNGVVDDSQLPKDRFSAERLKGVDSTLKIQPAKLEDSAVYLCASSFTFSSGANVLTFGAGSRLTVL.